The present entry profiles one T cell receptor beta chain with its context. The CDR3 runs to 15 residues. These data are taken from a study of blood T cell repertoires in COVID-19. Study-wide background: PBMCs, B-cell-depleted T cells, or T cells provided the cDNA or gDNA that made up the material.

Profiling relied on immunoSEQ multiplex PCR, and the TCRdb table lists in-frame clones only, not all of them. The sample includes around 200,000 clones, approximately 90% of them seen just once. The chain recombines TRBV21-1 with TRBJ1-2; the table names TRBD1, a call not compared with the DNA. TRBV21-1 is a known pseudogene. The TCR sequence derives from a man aged 25 to 45 who had recovered from COVID-19. Specimen: PBMCs or T cells enriched from blood (not recorded which). The CDR3 reads CASSKARRQSYGYTF. The CDR3 nucleotides read TGTGCCAGCAGCAAAGCGCGCCGACAGAGCTATGGCTACACCTTC.